The rows below give T cell receptor beta chains drawn from one sample of a study of metastatic and nonmetastatic thyroid tumors. TCRdb re-called the PCR reads via MiXCR. The table lists approximately 19,000 clones, roughly a sixth of them singletons, with more than 30% in the top ten. Sequenced sample: blood. These receptors were obtained from a female donor with papillary thyroid cancer or a benign thyroid nodule (not recorded which). Some clones in this sample may be carry-over from other donors' samples. Both conserved end residues are part of each CDR3. The size entry is marked missing in some rows and otherwise reads once, few, many or a size class.

length: 18
size: many
J: TRBJ2-7
V: TRBV3-1
CDR3: CASSQRPGLKILRYEQYF

length: 12
size: few
J: TRBJ2-7
V: TRBV6-1
CDR3: CASRGPDYEQYF

length: 13
size: -
J: TRBJ2-7
V: TRBV7-2
CDR3: CASTRLAGNEQYF

length: 16
size: -
J: TRBJ2-7
V: TRBV20-1
CDR3: CSASSYNARRVSEQYF

length: 15
size: few
J: TRBJ2-3
V: TRBV6-1
CDR3: CASSRGQGVMNTQYF

length: 15
size: many
J: TRBJ2-7
V: TRBV6-1
CDR3: CASSFTLGGTYEQYF

length: 15
size: -
J: TRBJ1-1
V: TRBV30
CDR3: CAWSVGGRMNTEAFF

length: 15
size: many
J: TRBJ1-2
V: TRBV29-1
CDR3: CSDWGPRTGPYGYTF

length: 13
size: many
J: TRBJ1-2
V: TRBV7-3
CDR3: CASSSGQGGGYTF

length: 17
size: many
J: TRBJ2-1
V: TRBV6-5
CDR3: CASSTRTASNSYNEQFF

length: 15
size: many
J: TRBJ2-5
V: TRBV20-1
CDR3: CSARDSQREGETQYF

length: 15
size: many
J: TRBJ1-2
V: TRBV3-1
CDR3: CASSQFTGTGDGYTF

length: 17
size: many
J: TRBJ2-3
V: TRBV5-1
CDR3: CASSLRSFVASTDTQYF

length: 13
size: many
J: TRBJ1-5
V: TRBV12-3/TRBV12-4
CDR3: CASIHSRNQPQHF

length: 19
size: many
J: TRBJ2-3
V: TRBV6-2/TRBV6-3
CDR3: CASSYSPPRTSGRTDTQYF

length: 15
size: many
J: TRBJ2-3
V: TRBV5-1
CDR3: CASSLDWISTDTQYF

length: 15
size: -
J: TRBJ2-7
V: TRBV4-1
CDR3: CASSQVGGRTGEQYF

length: 15
size: -
J: TRBJ1-2
V: TRBV6-1
CDR3: CASSEALGTNYGYTF

length: 16
size: many
J: TRBJ2-3
V: TRBV11-2
CDR3: CASSLEERGSTDTQYF

length: 12
size: many
J: TRBJ2-2
V: TRBV10-1
CDR3: CASEGNTGELFF

length: 13
size: -
J: TRBJ2-1
V: TRBV20-1
CDR3: CSAMGLRNNEQFF

length: 15
size: -
J: TRBJ1-1
V: TRBV5-1
CDR3: CASSLVQGGSTEAFF

length: 14
size: -
J: TRBJ2-3
V: TRBV5-5
CDR3: CASSRSVGTDTQYF

length: 15
size: many
J: TRBJ2-5
V: TRBV29-1
CDR3: CSVDRPRTAQETQYF

length: 12
size: many
J: TRBJ2-5
V: TRBV7-8
CDR3: CASSPTSGDQYF

length: 14
size: few
J: TRBJ1-6
V: TRBV2
CDR3: CASRVTGGNSPLHF

length: 8
size: many
J: TRBJ2-5
V: TRBV29-1
CDR3: CSTPPEYF

length: 15
size: many
J: TRBJ2-7
V: TRBV4-3
CDR3: CASSQDRTSSYEQYF

length: 17
size: medium-sized
J: TRBJ2-1
V: TRBV5-1
CDR3: CASSLRPSGGRDNEQFF

length: 13
size: many
J: TRBJ1-2
V: TRBV28
CDR3: CATRDRGREGYTF

length: 19
size: medium-sized
J: TRBJ2-7
V: TRBV7-8
CDR3: CASSLAQNPATSGFYEQYF

length: 15
size: -
J: TRBJ1-2
V: TRBV18
CDR3: CASSPERTPNYGYTF

length: 14
size: many
J: TRBJ1-2
V: TRBV6-2/TRBV6-3
CDR3: CASSYDRGKGGYTF

length: 13
size: -
J: TRBJ2-7
V: TRBV6-1
CDR3: CASIQPGSWEQYF

length: 15
size: many
J: TRBJ2-7
V: TRBV7-9
CDR3: CASSLRTGGPVEQYF

length: 14
size: many
J: TRBJ2-5
V: TRBV30
CDR3: CAWSLAGIQETQYF

length: 15
size: many
J: TRBJ2-7
V: TRBV4-2
CDR3: CASSQGLSGTFEQYF

length: 14
size: many
J: TRBJ2-7
V: TRBV28
CDR3: CASSSLGGTYEQYF

length: 12
size: many
J: TRBJ2-2
V: TRBV27
CDR3: CASSFGAGELFF

length: 12
size: many
J: TRBJ2-7
V: TRBV20-1
CDR3: CSARLAGGEQYF